This paragraph reports one T cell receptor (beta chain). Antigen: not known. Looked up from germline, CDR1 is WNHNN and CDR2 is SYGVQD (reference sequence). This CDR3 spans 13 amino acids. Trimming removed 3 bases from V and 7 bases from J, with 12 bases in between. The genomic DNA of each subset was split evenly across several immunoSEQ plates. Profiling relied on immunoSEQ multiplex PCR, and the TCRdb table lists in-frame clones only, not all of them. The sample includes 2,100,000 or so clones, 90% to 96% of them seen just once. The study drew all its donors from Caucasian adults living in Nashville, Tennessee. This specimen comes from a study of shared clonotypes between healthy human individuals. Findings and limits, study-wide: It was the non-shared clonotypes that had lower generation probabilities than clonotypes shared by all four donors.

Sequenced sample: naive CD4+ T cells sorted from blood. Described subset: CD45RA+ positively selected. The sequence came from a man aged 18 to 30 in good health. The rearrangement joins TRBV10-1 to TRBJ2-5, with D possibly matching TRBD1 (6 bases). This chain's CDR3 is CASSEGGRGTQYF. Written as DNA, the CDR3 is TGCGCCAGCAGTGAAGGGGGAAGAGGGACCCAGTACTTC.